This note documents a single TCR beta chain sequence. What it binds is unknown. The data were taken from a study of response to subunit inactivated influenza vaccine. Each CDR3 protein gets one entry after TCRdb re-called the RT-PCR reads with MiXCR. Of some 500,000 distinct CDR3 sequences listed, about an eighth are singletons. Overall study findings and caveats: With each seasonal influenza vaccination, the authors suggested, few new T cells are recruited.

The source of this sequence is a man aged 50 to 59 who received an inactivated influenza vaccine. Sequenced material: PBMCs from blood, taken roughly 46 days after vaccination.

The DNA for the CDR3 is TGCAGTGCTTATACAGGGGCGTCTGGAGAGACCCAGTACTTC. It yields the protein CSAYTGASGETQYF. The chain recombines TRBV20-1 with TRBJ2-5; 7 bases match TRBD1. Germline lookup yields CDR1 DFQATT and CDR2 SNEGSKA (reference sequence). V gave up 5 bases and J gave up 4 bases; unmatched junction bases: 10. This CDR3 has 14 amino acids.